The next 22 T cell receptor beta chains were all read from a single sample in a study of shared clonotypes between healthy human individuals. TCRdb keeps only in-frame clones here, not all; method: immunoSEQ multiplex PCR. In the table there are about 2 million clones, roughly 94% of which are singletons. Sequencing input: naive CD4+ T cells sorted from blood. Subset given: CD45RA+ positively selected. The receptors here all came from a man aged 18 to 35 in good health.

The chain couples TRBV2 to TRBJ1-2; D is perhaps TRBD1 (5 bases). Trimming took 2 bases from V and 11 from J, leaving 21 bases between them. The CDR3 contains 15 residues. CDR1 is SNHLY, CDR2 FYNNEI, per germline. The CDR3 spells CASSESVRDSGTYTF. CDR3 nucleotides: TGTGCCAGCAGTGAATCTGTTAGGGACTCCGGGACGTACACCTTC.

The rearrangement links TRBV11-2 to TRBJ2-3; D is unresolved. V lost 5 bases to trimming and J lost 7 bases, with 19 bases between them. Germline V CDR1 and CDR2: SGHAT, FQNNGV. CDR3 length equals 15 residues. The CDR3 DNA reads TGTGCCAGCAGCCGGATTGCTGGGTTACCACATACGCAGTATTTT. Translating gives CASSRIAGLPHTQYF. The full variable domain, its missing parts supplied by reference TRBV11-2 and TRBJ2-3, is EAGVAQSPRYKIIEKRQSVAFWCNPISGHATLYWYQQILGQGPKLLIQFQNNGVVDDSQLPKDRFSAERLKGVDSTLKIQPAKLEDSAVYLCASSRIAGLPHTQYFGPGTRLTVL.

J is TRBJ2-1 and V is TRBV5-1; no reliable D call. This CDR3 is built from 15 residues. Germline V gene lookup returns CDR1 SGHRS and CDR2 YFSETQ. V lost 2 bases to trimming and J lost 3 bases, with 12 bases between them. CDR3 sequence: CASSFGLTIYNEQFF. The CDR3 DNA reads TGCGCCAGCAGCTTCGGGCTAACCATCTACAATGAGCAGTTCTTC.

J is TRBJ1-1 and V is TRBV4-1, with TRBD1 as a possible D gene (5 bases). From germline, CDR1 is MGHRA and CDR2 YSYEKL. The CDR3 covers 15 residues. Between the trimmed V and J ends, which lost 0 bases and 7 bases, there was a span of 15 bases. In nucleotides, the CDR3 is TGCGCCAGCAGCCAAGAGGGGGGACTCTTCAATGAAGCTTTCTTT. Protein sequence: CASSQEGGLFNEAFF.

This chain uses TRBV6-6 with TRBJ1-6, with D maybe TRBD1 (5 bases). The CDR3 totals 13 residues. Trimming left V 5 bases short and J 9 bases short, with 11 bases between. Per the germline V gene, CDR1 is MNHNY and CDR2 is SVGAGI (reference sequence). The CDR3 coding sequence is TGTGCCAGCAGTGGGACGGCCTCTTCACCCCTCCACTTT. Amino acid sequence: CASSGTASSPLHF.

The V gene is TRBV10-2, the J gene TRBJ1-1; 8 bases match TRBD1. The trim removed 7 bases at V and 3 bases at J, leaving 4 bases unmatched. The length of the CDR3 is 13 residues. Germline CDR1 WSHSY, CDR2 SAAADI. The DNA for the CDR3 is TGCGCCAGCACCTTGACAGGGGACACTGAAGCTTTCTTT. Protein: CASTLTGDTEAFF.

CDR3 region: CASSLNPGGKIGYTF. Here the CDR3 DNA reads TGCGCCAGCAGCTTGAATCCAGGGGGCAAAATTGGCTACACCTTC. This chain links TRBV5-1 with TRBJ1-2, with TRBD1 identical over 8 bases. The trim removed 1 base at V and 7 bases at J, leaving 9 bases unmatched. CDR1 is SGHRS, CDR2 YFSETQ, per germline. The CDR3 is made up of 15 amino acids.

The chain recombines TRBV4-3 with TRBJ2-1, with 12 positions matching TRBD1. There are 15 residues in the CDR3. J lost 8 bases, V lost 4 bases, and 6 bases had no gene match. Germline V gives CDR1 LGHNA, CDR2 YSLEER. CDR3 loop: CASSRGTGGFDEQFF. CDR3 DNA: TGCGCCAGCAGCCGAGGGACAGGGGGCTTCGATGAGCAGTTCTTC.

This rearrangement joins TRBV5-1 to TRBJ2-5, with no clear D. Germline V gene lookup returns CDR1 SGHRS and CDR2 YFSETQ. Between the trimmed V and J ends, which lost 0 bases and 6 bases, there was a span of 12 bases. The CDR3 runs 14 residues. This CDR3 is CASSLVESDQTQYF. The CDR3 nucleotides read TGCGCCAGCAGCTTGGTTGAAAGTGACCAGACCCAGTACTTC.

This rearrangement joins TRBV19 to TRBJ1-5, with D perhaps matching TRBD1 (5 bases). The germline gives CDR1 LNHDA, CDR2 SQIVND (reference sequence). The V end was cut by 5 bases, the J end by 2 bases, with 16 bases between. This CDR3 is built from 16 residues. In nucleotides, the CDR3 is TGTGCCAGTAGTCTTAACACCAGGGTGGGCAATCAGCCCCAGCATTTT. Translated: CASSLNTRVGNQPQHF. The whole variable domain, filled in from reference TRBV19 and TRBJ1-5, reads DGGITQSPKYLFRKEGQNVTLSCEQNLNHDAMYWYRQDPGQGLRLIYYSQIVNDFQKGDIAEGYSVSREKKESFPLTVTSAQKNPTAFYLCASSLNTRVGNQPQHFGDGTRLSIL.

The chain joins TRBV5-6 to TRBJ2-1; tentative D call: TRBD1 (5 bases). Germline V CDR1 and CDR2: SGHDT, YYEEEE. The CDR3 runs to 15 residues. Trimming removed 4 bases at V and 3 bases at J, with 14 bases between. In nucleotides, the CDR3 is TGTGCCAGCAGCATCGGACAAACGATCTACAATGAGCAGTTCTTC. Encoded protein: CASSIGQTIYNEQFF.

As to this clone: Distinct nucleotide sequences in the sample also encode this CDR3. The gene calls are TRBV5-1 and TRBJ2-5; 9 nucleotides line up with TRBD1. V trimming: 4 bases; J trimming: 5 bases; junction bases outside the gene matches: 6. Germline V gene lookup returns CDR1 SGHRS and CDR2 YFSETQ. The CDR3 length is 14 residues. CDR3 sequence reads: CASSPGQGGETQYF. CDR3 DNA: TGCGCCAGCAGCCCGGGACAGGGAGGGGAGACCCAGTACTTC.

Remarks on this clone: The sample has other DNA sequences that encode this CDR3 too. This chain uses TRBV2 with TRBJ1-2, with 7 bases fitting TRBD1. The CDR3 has 14 residues. Germline V CDR1 and CDR2: SNHLY, FYNNEI. Trimming cost V 4 bases and J 2 bases; bases outside gene matches: 4. The CDR3: CASSGQGTNYGYTF. In DNA, the CDR3 is TGTGCCAGCAGTGGACAGGGTACGAACTATGGCTACACCTTC.

V gene TRBV7-2 combines with J gene TRBJ1-2; TRBD1 is a possible D gene (5 bases). Germline V gene data show CDR1 as SGHTA and CDR2 as FQGNSA. This CDR3 is built from 14 residues. Trimming took off 5 bases at V and 8 bases at J, with 18 bases between the two ends. This CDR3 is CASSRARSWDGYTF. The CDR3 nucleotides read TGTGCCAGCAGCCGTGCCCGGTCTTGGGACGGCTACACCTTC.

This clone is a singleton in its sample. J is TRBJ1-1 and V is TRBV29-1; 8 bases are a match to TRBD1. V lost 5 bases and J lost 5; bases outside the gene matches: 7. From germline, CDR1 is SQVTM and CDR2 ANQGSEA. The length of the CDR3 is 13 residues. CDR3 sequence (DNA): TGCAGCGTTTTAGACAGGGGAGGAACTGAAGCTTTCTTT. Its translation: CSVLDRGGTEAFF.

This rearrangement joins TRBV11-2 to TRBJ1-6; 7 bases agree with TRBD1. The CDR3 has 16 amino acids. J was trimmed by 4 bases and V by 0 bases; bases with no gene match: 3. The germline gives CDR1 SGHAT, CDR2 FQNNGV. The CDR3, as DNA: TGTGCCAGCAGCTTAGAGGCAGGGGGATATAATTCACCCCTCCACTTT. This codes for CASSLEAGGYNSPLHF.

J is TRBJ2-7 and V is TRBV5-1, with 10 nucleotides matching TRBD1. The germline V gene has CDR1 SGHRS and CDR2 YFSETQ. CDR3 length: 14 residues. V lost 2 bases, J lost 5 bases, and 4 bases stayed unmatched. The CDR3 coding sequence is TGCGCCAGCAGCTTCGAGGGACAGGGGCACGAGCAGTACTTC. Protein sequence: CASSFEGQGHEQYF.

The chain couples TRBV5-5 to TRBJ2-5; no firm D call. Germline loops: CDR1 SGHKS, CDR2 YYEKEE (reference sequence). CDR3 length equals 14 residues. Between the trimmed V and J ends, which lost 0 bases and 2 bases, there was a span of 8 bases. The chain's CDR3 is CASSLERVQETQYF. The DNA for the CDR3 is TGTGCCAGCAGCTTGGAAAGGGTTCAAGAGACCCAGTACTTC.

This clone was detected ten times or more. The gene calls are TRBV6-5 and TRBJ1-1, with unresolved D. Germline CDR1 is MNHEY and CDR2 is SVGAGI. With 5 bases removed from V and 5 bases from J, the gap between germline ends came to 12 bases. This CDR3 is 13 amino acids long. CDR3 in amino acids: CASSTLTSTEAFF. DNA for the CDR3: TGTGCCAGCAGTACATTGACCTCTACTGAAGCTTTCTTT.

The rearrangement links TRBV7-2 to TRBJ1-5; weak D call: TRBD1 (5 bases). Germline loops: CDR1 SGHTA, CDR2 FQGNSA. The CDR3 length is 15 residues. Trimming cost V 4 bases and J 7 bases, with 17 bases left between them. The CDR3: CASSSNRGEGQPQHF. DNA of the CDR3: TGTGCCAGCAGCTCAAATCGGGGGGAAGGACAGCCCCAGCATTTT.

The chain uses TRBV7-2 and TRBJ2-7, with 7 bases aligning to TRBD2. V dropped 2 bases and J dropped 2; count of bases not matched to a gene: 3. CDR1 is SGHTA, CDR2 FQGNSA, per germline. The CDR3 has 14 amino acids. The CDR3 DNA reads as TGTGCCAGCAGCTTAACTAGCGCTACCTACGAGCAGTACTTC. Its protein is CASSLTSATYEQYF.

The V call is TRBV4-1, the J call TRBJ1-5; D gene uncertain. The CDR3 has 13 residues. Trimming removed 0 bases from V and 10 bases from J, with 10 bases in between. The germline V gene encodes CDR1 MGHRA and CDR2 YSYEKL. CDR3 residues: CASSQETTLPQHF. The CDR3 DNA reads TGCGCCAGCAGCCAAGAGACGACTCTCCCCCAGCATTTT.